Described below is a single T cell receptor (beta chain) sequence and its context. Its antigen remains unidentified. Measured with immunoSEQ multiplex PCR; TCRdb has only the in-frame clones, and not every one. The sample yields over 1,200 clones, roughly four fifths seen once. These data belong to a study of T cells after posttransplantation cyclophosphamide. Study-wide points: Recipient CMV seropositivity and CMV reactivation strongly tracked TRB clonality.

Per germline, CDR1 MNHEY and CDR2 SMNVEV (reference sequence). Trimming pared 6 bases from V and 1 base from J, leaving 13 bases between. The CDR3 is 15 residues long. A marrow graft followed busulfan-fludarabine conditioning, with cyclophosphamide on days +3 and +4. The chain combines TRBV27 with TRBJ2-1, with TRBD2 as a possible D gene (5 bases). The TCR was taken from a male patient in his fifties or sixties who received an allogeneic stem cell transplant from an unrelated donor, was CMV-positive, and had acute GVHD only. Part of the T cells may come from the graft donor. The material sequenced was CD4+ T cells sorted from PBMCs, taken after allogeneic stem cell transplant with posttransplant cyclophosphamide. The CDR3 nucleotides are TGTGCCAGCAGGAACCCGGGAACGTCCTACAATGAGCAGTTCTTC. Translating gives CASRNPGTSYNEQFF.